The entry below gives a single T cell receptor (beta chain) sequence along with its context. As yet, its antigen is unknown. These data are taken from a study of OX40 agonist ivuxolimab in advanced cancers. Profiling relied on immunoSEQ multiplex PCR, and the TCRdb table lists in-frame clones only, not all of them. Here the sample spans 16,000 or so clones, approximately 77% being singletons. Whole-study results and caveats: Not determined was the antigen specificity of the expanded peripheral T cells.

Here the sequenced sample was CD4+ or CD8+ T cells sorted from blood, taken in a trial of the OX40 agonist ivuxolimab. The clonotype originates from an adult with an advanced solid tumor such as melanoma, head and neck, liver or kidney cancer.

This CDR3 reads CASSLGVWATNEKLFF. The CDR3 bases are TGCGCCAGCAGCTTGGGGGTGTGGGCGACTAATGAAAAACTGTTTTTT. The chain links TRBV5-1 to TRBJ1-4; D is ambiguous. Deletions cut 0 bases from V and 2 bases from J, with 11 bases between. The CDR3 contains 16 residues. Germline CDR1 SGHRS, CDR2 YFSETQ.